This TCR beta chain was identified during a study of blood T cell repertoires in COVID-19. The CDR3 extends over 15 amino acids. From germline, CDR1 is MNHEY and CDR2 SVGAGI. V was cut by 5 bases and J by 2 bases, with 13 bases left in between. Here immunoSEQ multiplex PCR was the method, and the copy in TCRdb shows in-frame clones only, minus some. The data show approximately 130,000 clones, with around 83% seen just once and about 18% held by the top ten. This clonotype was sampled from a man aged 25 to 40 who had recovered from COVID-19. The sample taken for sequencing was PBMCs or T cells enriched from blood (not recorded which). The J gene is TRBJ1-3, the V gene TRBV6-5, with TRBD1 as a possible D gene (5 bases). Written as DNA, the CDR3 is TGTGCCAGCAGTACGGGGGAGTCCCCTGGAAACACCATATATTTT. Its protein product is CASSTGESPGNTIYF.